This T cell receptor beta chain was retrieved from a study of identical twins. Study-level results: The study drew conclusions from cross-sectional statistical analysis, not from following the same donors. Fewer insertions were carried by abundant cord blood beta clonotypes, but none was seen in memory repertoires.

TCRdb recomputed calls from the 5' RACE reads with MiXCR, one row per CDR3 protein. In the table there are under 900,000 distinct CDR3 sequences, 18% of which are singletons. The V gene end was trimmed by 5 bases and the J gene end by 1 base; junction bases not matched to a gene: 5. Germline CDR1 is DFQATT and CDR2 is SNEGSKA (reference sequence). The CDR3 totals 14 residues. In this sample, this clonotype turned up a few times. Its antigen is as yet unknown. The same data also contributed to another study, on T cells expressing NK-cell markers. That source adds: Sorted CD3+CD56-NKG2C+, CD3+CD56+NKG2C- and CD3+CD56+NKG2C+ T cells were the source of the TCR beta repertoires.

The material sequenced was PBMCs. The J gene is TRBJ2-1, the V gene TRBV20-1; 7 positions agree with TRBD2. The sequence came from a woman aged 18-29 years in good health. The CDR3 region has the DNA TGCAGTGCTCGCGGGAGTCTATCCTACAATGAGCAGTTCTTC. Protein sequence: CSARGSLSYNEQFF.